The 8 T cell receptor beta chains reported below all come from one sample, sequenced in a study of CD8+ T cells in alopecia areata (dated by TCRdb to the late 2010s). Library creation used the immunoSEQ multiplex PCR assay. RNA was extracted from all samples and reverse transcribed into cDNA as template for TCR sequencing. TCRdb retrieved this table from immuneACCESS and kept in-frame rearrangements only. Not all clones are present; in checked studies, unresolved V genes account for under half, and no reason is known for the remainder. The sample data list around 140,000 clones, and 50% to 65% of these were observed just once. The top ten clonotypes cover more than 15% of the sample. What the time point label conveys for this sample: 4 weeks on oral tofacitinib. What this sample's treatment or condition label stands for: oral pan-JAK inhibitor, 5-10 mg twice daily. The sequences come from CD8+ T cells sorted from blood, collected at week 4, from a patient treated with tofacitinib. These receptors all stem from a human donor with alopecia areata.

The rearrangement joins TRBV29-1 to TRBJ2-7, with a weak D call TRBD1 (5 bases). Germline CDR1 reads SQVTM; CDR2 reads ANQGSEA. The CDR3 consists of 11 residues. The V and J ends lost 2 bases and 6 bases respectively, with 8 bases between them. The chain's CDR3 is CSVESGFEQYF. CDR3 DNA: TGCAGCGTTGAATCAGGGTTCGAGCAGTACTTC.

The chain has TRBV13 and TRBJ2-5; possibly TRBD2 for D (7 bases). The end of the DNA is better explained by TRBJ2-7, so the J call may be wrong. This CDR3 spans 14 amino acids. Per the germline V gene, CDR1 is PRHDT and CDR2 is FYEKMQ (reference sequence). The CDR3 here is CASSLYREGNEQYF. Here the CDR3 DNA reads TGTGCCAGCAGCTTATACAGGGAGGGGAACGAGCAGTACTTC.

This chain connects TRBV4-2 to TRBJ2-2; tentative D call: TRBD1 (6 bases). The germline CDR1 and CDR2 sequences are LGHNA and YNFKEQ. The CDR3 is 16 residues long. V dropped 4 bases and J dropped 2 bases, with 14 bases sitting between them. CDR3 protein: CASSPGLGHNTGELFF. In DNA form, the CDR3 reads TGTGCCAGCAGCCCCGGCCTGGGACATAACACCGGGGAGCTGTTTTTT.

J is TRBJ2-7 and V is TRBV11-2; D unresolved. This CDR3 has 13 residues. Germline CDR1 SGHAT, CDR2 FQNNGV. Trimming cost V 3 bases and J 2 bases, with 8 bases left between them. In nucleotides, the CDR3 is TGTGCCAGCAGCTTTAACGGCGCCTACGAGCAGTACTTC. It specifies CASSFNGAYEQYF.

This clone turned up a few times. V is TRBV9 and J is TRBJ1-2, with 11 bases that match TRBD1. From germline, CDR1 is SGDLS and CDR2 YYNGEE. V lost 3 bases to trimming and J lost 6 bases; unmatched junction nucleotides: 7. This CDR3 spans 15 amino acids. CDR3 protein: CASSAFPGQGDGYTF. The CDR3 DNA sequence: TGTGCCAGCAGCGCCTTTCCGGGACAGGGGGATGGCTACACCTTC.

The J gene is TRBJ2-7, the V gene TRBV19; no clear D. The CDR3 consists of 13 residues. The V gene lost 5 bases and the J gene lost 5 bases, with 13 bases spanning the gap. Germline V gene sequence: CDR1 LNHDA, CDR2 SQIVND (reference sequence). Written as DNA, the CDR3 is TGTGCCAGTAGTCGGGCCCTGATTCACGAGCAGTACTTC. Translation: CASSRALIHEQYF.

This clone has at least ten counts. This chain joins TRBV6-5 and TRBJ2-2; D not resolved. This CDR3 contains 14 residues. Germline V gene lookup returns CDR1 MNHEY and CDR2 SVGAGI. Trimming shortened V by 3 bases and J by 3 bases, and 8 bases separated the two germline ends. Written as DNA, the CDR3 is TGTGCCAGCAGTTATTCCCGGGACACCGGGGAGCTGTTTTTT. Its translation: CASSYSRDTGELFF.

The sample holds a few counts of this clone. The chain joins TRBV9 to TRBJ2-1; D is uncertain. Per the germline V gene, CDR1 is SGDLS and CDR2 is YYNGEE. The V and J ends lost 3 bases and 2 bases respectively, with 12 bases between them. This CDR3 has 15 residues. Here the CDR3 reads CASSATVVPYNEQFF. The CDR3 DNA reads as TGTGCCAGCAGCGCCACAGTGGTTCCCTACAATGAGCAGTTCTTC.